What follows is one TCR beta chain and its context. Its antigen is not yet known. No base-level quality is on record; no much larger clone is a single base apart. TCRbeta CDR3 regions were amplified from genomic DNA by means of the immunoSEQ Assay, a bias-controlled multiplex PCR. Turning to the authors' computational methods: The number of nucleated cells in each sample was estimated by amplification of reference gene primers within the assay. To quantify the absolute abundance of each unique TCRbeta CDR3 rearrangement, sequence reads were collapsed and filtered. For each sample, productive Simpson clonality was calculated as the square root of Simpson's diversity index over productive rearrangements. TCRdb limited this immuneACCESS table to in-frame rearrangements with V and J called. A share of clones is missing; checked studies link under half to unresolved V genes, and the rest is unexplained. V and J calls and clone size are given by that table; D and trimming were obtained from the DNA. This sample has around 150,000 clones in its table, and 75% to 90% of those were observed once. Of the sample, roughly 9% falls within the top ten clones.

Whole blood was collected in K2EDTA tubes by collaborating institutions according to the institutions' own protocols. For TCRbeta analysis, collaborators shipped samples as frozen whole blood, isolated PBMCs, or DNA extracted from either of those sample types. This sample stems from a study of blood T cell repertoires in COVID-19 (dated by TCRdb to the early 2020s). Looking at the study overall: The collaborator samples originated in the United States, Italy and Spain and spanned the acute and convalescent phases of COVID-19. The prospective study material was composed of cDNA or gDNA derived from T cells, B-cell-depleted T cells, or PBMCs. Subjects who had been exposed to COVID-19, were actively infected with it, or had recovered from it provided the deeply sampled blood TCRbeta repertoires that made up the dataset. The repertoires were released in a freely available public database meant as a resource for research on the immune response to SARS-CoV-2. The samples were drawn from two sources: the first 160 participants of the ongoing ImmuneRACE study, and 1,200 or so subjects contributed by 6 global collaborators. Sample metadata almost always included a de-identified subject ID, COVID-19 status, age in years and sex. Where available, HLA class I and class II types were taken from metadata supplied by the sample provider and were not determined by assay-based typing. Study-wide conclusions, independent of this receptor: Clinical and demographic metadata were provided uncurated, with the amount varying by source and participant.

The CDR3 starts with the cysteine, ends with the phenylalanine, and has 14 residues. Only the CDR3 part of the read is kept: 42 bases, read in frame from the first base. Germline trimming amounts to 4 bases on V and 5 bases on J, with 7 as the count of junction bases outside the gene matches. The germline V gene sets CDR1 to SGHRS and CDR2 to YFSETQ. This chain joins TRBV5-1 to TRBJ1-1; 8 bases in the middle match TRBD1. The TCR was taken from a woman aged 80 or older with active or convalescent COVID-19. Sample: peripheral blood. The CDR3 protein is CASSPQDRGTEAFF. The sequenced DNA is TGCGCCAGCAGCCCCCAAGACAGGGGAACTGAAGCTTTCTTT.